This passage covers 14 T cell receptor beta chains from one sample sequenced in a study of identical twins. TCRdb fed the 5' RACE reads into MiXCR, producing one record per CDR3 protein. Of 600,000 to 850,000 distinct CDR3 sequences listed, 15% to 20% are singletons. These same records also appear under a second study, on T cells expressing NK-cell markers.

Sequenced sample: PBMCs. These receptors all come from a woman under 30 in good health.

The chain joins TRBV5-6 to TRBJ2-4; TRBD1 agrees at 7 bases. The V segment lost 2 bases and the J segment 0 bases; nucleotides outside the gene matches: 8. The germline V gene encodes CDR1 SGHDT and CDR2 YYEEEE. This CDR3 comprises 17 residues. The CDR3 is CASSFRGTDIAKNIQYF. The CDR3 DNA is TGTGCCAGCAGCTTTAGAGGGACAGATATAGCCAAAAACATTCAGTACTTC.

The J gene is TRBJ1-2, the V gene TRBV10-3; D gene ambiguous. Per germline, CDR1 ENHRY and CDR2 SYGVKD. The CDR3 covers 11 residues. Trimming pared 8 bases from V and 5 bases from J, leaving 9 bases between. The CDR3 here is CAIYSEYGYTF. The CDR3 DNA reads as TGTGCCATCTATTCAGAATATGGCTACACCTTC.

The chain carries TRBV12-3 or TRBV12-4 and TRBJ2-7; TRBD1 matches 10 bases. The ends lost 6 bases at V and 2 bases at J; junction bases unmatched: 4. CDR3 length: 14 residues. This CDR3 is CASSDRGRPYEQYF. DNA of the CDR3: TGTGCCAGCAGCGACAGGGGGCGCCCCTACGAGCAGTACTTC.

This clonotype was observed a few times. The chain couples TRBV10-3 to TRBJ2-1; D is perhaps TRBD2 (6 bases). Germline loops: CDR1 ENHRY, CDR2 SYGVKD. V dropped 8 bases and J dropped 8 bases, with 16 bases sitting between them. CDR3 size: 13 residues. The CDR3 loop reads CAIVQRAEDEQFF. CDR3 in DNA: TGTGCCATCGTCCAGCGGGCCGAGGATGAGCAGTTCTTC.

This chain joins TRBV10-3 and TRBJ2-3, with TRBD1 as a possible D gene (5 bases). Germline V gene sequence: CDR1 ENHRY, CDR2 SYGVKD. The CDR3 has 13 amino acids. V was trimmed by 4 bases and J by 6 bases, leaving 11 bases between them. CDR3 in amino acids: CAISVGRDDTQYF. CDR3 sequence (DNA): TGTGCCATCAGTGTGGGCAGGGATGATACGCAGTATTTT.

This clonotype was seen more than once but under ten times. This chain connects TRBV5-1 to TRBJ2-6; 11 bases map to TRBD2. Trimming cost V 4 bases and J 4 bases; bases outside gene matches: 10. Germline CDR1 is SGHRS and CDR2 is YFSETQ. This CDR3 contains 18 residues. This chain's CDR3 is CASSPIAGGPVGANVLTF. CDR3 nucleotides: TGCGCCAGCAGCCCCATAGCGGGAGGGCCAGTCGGGGCCAACGTCCTGACTTTC.

The chain links TRBV5-1 to TRBJ1-1, with D maybe TRBD1 (5 bases). The CDR3 has 16 residues. V lost 0 bases to trimming and J lost 0 bases, with 12 bases between them. Germline V lookup: CDR1 SGHRS, CDR2 YFSETQ. CDR3 residues: CASSLGRVPLNTEAFF. The CDR3 coding sequence is TGCGCCAGCAGCTTGGGCAGGGTCCCGCTGAACACTGAAGCTTTCTTT.

This rearrangement joins TRBV18 to TRBJ1-5, with D hard to call. Germline lookup yields CDR1 KGHSH and CDR2 LQKENI. The CDR3 is 16 residues long. V gave up 3 bases and J gave up 1 base, with 13 bases separating them. This CDR3 reads CASSPIRVESNQPQHF. The CDR3 DNA reads as TGTGCCAGCTCACCCATTAGGGTAGAGAGCAATCAGCCCCAGCATTTT.

The J gene is TRBJ2-1, the V gene TRBV18; 8 bases are a match to TRBD2. CDR3 length: 15 residues. Germline V CDR1 and CDR2: KGHSH, LQKENI. V lost 6 bases and J lost 0; bases outside the gene matches: 4. The DNA for the CDR3 is TGTGCCAGCTCCCGTAGCGGGGTCTCCTACAATGAGCAGTTCTTC. Translated: CASSRSGVSYNEQFF. Looking up the rest from reference TRBV18 and TRBJ2-1 gives the full variable domain: NAGVMQNPRHLVRRRGQEARLRCSPMKGHSHVYWYRQLPEEGLKFMVYLQKENIIDESGMPKERFSAEFPKEGPSILRIQQVVRGDSAAYFCASSRSGVSYNEQFFGPGTRLTVL.

This clonotype was seen many times. The rearrangement uses TRBV20-1 and TRBJ2-7, with a tentative D call TRBD2 (5 bases). The CDR3 is 11 amino acids. CDR1 is DFQATT, CDR2 SNEGSKA, per germline (reference sequence). Between the trimmed V and J ends, which lost 1 base and 6 bases, there was a span of 7 bases. This chain's CDR3 is CSARAGSEQYF. For the CDR3, the DNA is TGCAGTGCTAGAGCGGGGTCCGAGCAGTACTTC.

This clonotype was seen a handful of times. The chain joins TRBV27 to TRBJ2-1; D remains ambiguous. Germline-derived CDR1 and CDR2 are MNHEY and SMNVEV (reference sequence). The CDR3 is made up of 13 amino acids. Trimming took off 5 bases at V and 8 bases at J, with 13 bases between the two ends. The CDR3 region is CASSPPRIDEQFF. CDR3 sequence (DNA): TGTGCCAGCAGTCCCCCCAGAATCGATGAGCAGTTCTTC.

In this sample, this clonotype turned up a few times. V and J are TRBV12-3 or TRBV12-4 and TRBJ1-1; no clear D gene. The CDR3 spans 13 residues. Trimming stripped 0 bases from V and 6 bases from J, with 8 bases between. The CDR3 loop is CASSLASGAEAFF. As DNA, the CDR3 is TGTGCCAGCAGTTTAGCGTCCGGCGCTGAAGCTTTCTTT.

The chain has TRBV12-3 or TRBV12-4 and TRBJ2-1; 10 bases map to TRBD1. The CDR3 has 14 amino acids. Losses at the gene ends were 10 bases for V and 6 bases for J; bases not matched to a gene: 9. CDR3 residues: CAITGTGVSNEQFF. The DNA of the CDR3 is TGTGCCATTACCGGGACAGGGGTTAGCAATGAGCAGTTCTTC.

V usage is TRBV5-1 and J usage is TRBJ2-3, with D perhaps being TRBD1 or TRBD2 (5 bases each). Trimming removed 0 bases from V and 3 bases from J, with 8 bases in between. The CDR3 has 14 amino acids. From germline, CDR1 is SGHRS and CDR2 YFSETQ. CDR3 DNA sequence: TGCGCCAGCAGCTTGGGTGAGGGGACAGATACGCAGTATTTT. This sequence encodes CASSLGEGTDTQYF.